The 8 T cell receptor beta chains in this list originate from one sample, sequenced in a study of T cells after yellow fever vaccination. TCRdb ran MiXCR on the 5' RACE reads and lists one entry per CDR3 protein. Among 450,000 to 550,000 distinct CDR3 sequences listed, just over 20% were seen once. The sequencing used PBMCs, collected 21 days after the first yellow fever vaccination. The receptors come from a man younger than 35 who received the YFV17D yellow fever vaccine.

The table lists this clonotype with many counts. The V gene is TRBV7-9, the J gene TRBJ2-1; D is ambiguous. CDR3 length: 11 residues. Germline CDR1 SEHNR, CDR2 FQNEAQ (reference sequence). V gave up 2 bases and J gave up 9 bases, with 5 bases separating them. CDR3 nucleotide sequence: TGTGCCAGCAGCTTATTGGGTGAGCAGTTCTTC. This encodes CASSLLGEQFF.

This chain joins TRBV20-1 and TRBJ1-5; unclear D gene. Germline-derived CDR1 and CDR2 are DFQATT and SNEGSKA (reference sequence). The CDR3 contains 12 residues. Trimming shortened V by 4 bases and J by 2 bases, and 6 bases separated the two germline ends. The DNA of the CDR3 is TGCAGTGCTAAACGGGGCAATCAGCCCCAGCATTTT. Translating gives CSAKRGNQPQHF.

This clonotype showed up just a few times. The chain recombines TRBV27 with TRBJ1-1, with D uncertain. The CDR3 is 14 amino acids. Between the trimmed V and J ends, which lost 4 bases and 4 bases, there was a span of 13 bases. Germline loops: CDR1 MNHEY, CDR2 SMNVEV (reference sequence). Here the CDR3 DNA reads TGTGCCAGCAGTTCTTACAGCCTCCTCACTGAAGCTTTCTTT. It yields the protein CASSSYSLLTEAFF.

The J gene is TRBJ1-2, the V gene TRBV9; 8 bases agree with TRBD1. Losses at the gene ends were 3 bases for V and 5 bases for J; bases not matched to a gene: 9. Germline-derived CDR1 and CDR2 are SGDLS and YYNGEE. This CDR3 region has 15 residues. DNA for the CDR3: TGTGCCAGCAGCGCCGCCCCCAGGACAGGGTATGGCTACACCTTC. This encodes CASSAAPRTGYGYTF.

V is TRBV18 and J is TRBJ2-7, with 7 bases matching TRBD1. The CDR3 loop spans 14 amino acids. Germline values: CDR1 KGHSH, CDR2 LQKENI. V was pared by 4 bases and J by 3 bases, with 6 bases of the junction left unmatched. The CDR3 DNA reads TGTGCCAGCTCACAGGACAGGACGAACTACGAGCAGTACTTC. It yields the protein CASSQDRTNYEQYF.

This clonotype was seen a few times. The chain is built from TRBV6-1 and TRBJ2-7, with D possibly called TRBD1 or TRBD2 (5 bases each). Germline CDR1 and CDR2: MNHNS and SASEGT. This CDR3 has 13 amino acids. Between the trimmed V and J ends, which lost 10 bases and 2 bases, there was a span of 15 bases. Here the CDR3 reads CANLRDGTYEQYF. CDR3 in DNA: TGTGCCAATCTCCGGGACGGGACCTACGAGCAGTACTTC.

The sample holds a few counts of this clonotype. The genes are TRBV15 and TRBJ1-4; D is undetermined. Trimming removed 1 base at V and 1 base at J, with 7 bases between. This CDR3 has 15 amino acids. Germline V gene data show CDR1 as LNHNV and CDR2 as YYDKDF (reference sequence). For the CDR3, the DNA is TGTGCCACCAGCAGAGTAGGCAAAACTAATGAAAAACTGTTTTTT. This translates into CATSRVGKTNEKLFF.

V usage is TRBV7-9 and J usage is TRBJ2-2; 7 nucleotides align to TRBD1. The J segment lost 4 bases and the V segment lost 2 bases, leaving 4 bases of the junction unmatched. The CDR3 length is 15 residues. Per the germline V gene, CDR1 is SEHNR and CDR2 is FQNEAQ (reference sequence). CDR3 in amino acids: CASSLKYRGTGELFF. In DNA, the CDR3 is TGTGCCAGCAGCTTAAAGTACAGGGGCACCGGGGAGCTGTTTTTT.